The 28 T cell receptor beta chains listed next were all sequenced from one sample in a study of T cell changes during pregnancy in multiple sclerosis. Assay: immunoSEQ multiplex PCR; the TCRdb copy retains only in-frame clones and omits some. The table lists tens of thousands of clones, 75% to 95% of them singletons. The specimen comprised CD8+ T cells from peripheral blood mononuclear cells, sampled before pregnancy. These receptors were taken from a female donor with multiple sclerosis, enrolled in a pregnancy study.

This chain connects TRBV7-2 to TRBJ2-2; D uncertain. CDR1 and CDR2 (germline): SGHTA, FQGNSA. Deletions cut 5 bases from V and 5 bases from J, with 18 bases between. CDR3 length: 16 amino acids. The CDR3 loop is CASSPSSVRETGELFF. The CDR3 nucleotides read TGTGCCAGCAGCCCCTCCTCGGTGAGAGAAACCGGGGAGCTGTTTTTT.

CDR3 nucleotide sequence: TGTGCCAGCAGTTCTGACCCCCGGGTTGGCTACACCTTC. Translated, it gives CASSSDPRVGYTF. This chain joins TRBV27 and TRBJ1-2; no clear D. From germline, CDR1 is MNHEY and CDR2 SMNVEV (reference sequence). Trimming stripped 4 bases from V and 7 bases from J, with 13 bases between. The CDR3 loop spans 13 amino acids.

The V gene is TRBV19, the J gene TRBJ2-7; 7 positions match TRBD1. Germline values: CDR1 LNHDA, CDR2 SQIVND (reference sequence). The CDR3 contains 14 residues. The ends lost 3 bases at V and 3 bases at J; junction bases unmatched: 5. The CDR3 loop is CASSIRAGGYEQYF. In nucleotides, the CDR3 is TGTGCCAGTAGTATTCGGGCAGGGGGCTACGAGCAGTACTTC. The full variable domain, completed using reference TRBV19 and TRBJ2-7, is DGGITQSPKYLFRKEGQNVTLSCEQNLNHDAMYWYRQDPGQGLRLIYYSQIVNDFQKGDIAEGYSVSREKKESFPLTVTSAQKNPTAFYLCASSIRAGGYEQYFGPGTRLTVT.

The chain carries TRBV30 and TRBJ1-1; perhaps TRBD1 as D (6 bases). V gave up 5 bases and J gave up 5 bases, with 24 bases separating them. CDR3 size: 16 residues. Germline V gives CDR1 GTSNPN, CDR2 SVGIG (reference sequence). The CDR3 nucleotides are TGTGCCTGGGGGAATACTTTACACCAAGGGGGTACTGAAGCTTTCTTT. The encoded protein is CAWGNTLHQGGTEAFF.

The chain employs TRBV6-1 and TRBJ1-1; D remains unclear. V was cut by 5 bases and J by 0 bases, with 7 bases left in between. The CDR3 runs 13 residues. Germline V gives CDR1 MNHNS, CDR2 SASEGT. CDR3 sequence reads: CASSPVLNTEAFF. For the CDR3, the DNA is TGTGCCAGCAGTCCAGTGTTGAACACTGAAGCTTTCTTT.

This rearrangement joins TRBV5-1 to TRBJ2-4; D may be TRBD2 (7 bases). Deletions cut 0 bases from V and 6 bases from J, with 13 bases between. Germline V gene sequence: CDR1 SGHRS, CDR2 YFSETQ. This CDR3 is built from 15 residues. CDR3 in amino acids: CASSLAGGGGNIQYF. DNA of the CDR3: TGCGCCAGCAGCTTGGCAGGAGGGGGGGGAAACATTCAGTACTTC.

The chain couples TRBV7-6 to TRBJ2-2; 8 positions match TRBD1. The CDR3 has 16 amino acids. Germline V gene data show CDR1 as SGHVS and CDR2 as FNYEAQ. The J segment lost 4 bases and the V segment lost 5 bases, leaving 9 bases of the junction unmatched. CDR3 loop: CASSLPRGQVTGELFF. DNA of the CDR3: TGTGCCAGCAGCCTCCCCAGGGGGCAAGTCACCGGGGAGCTGTTTTTT. Complete variable domain (other parts from reference TRBV7-6 and TRBJ2-2): GAGVSQSPRYKVTKRGQDVALRCDPISGHVSLYWYRQALGQGPEFLTYFNYEAQQDKSGLPNDRFSAERPEGSISTLTIQRTEQRDSAMYRCASSLPRGQVTGELFFGEGSRLTVL.

The chain employs TRBV6-6 and TRBJ2-7; 8 positions agree with TRBD2. Looked up from germline, CDR1 is MNHNY and CDR2 is SVGAGI (reference sequence). The CDR3 is made up of 16 amino acids. The V gene end was trimmed by 5 bases and the J gene end by 3 bases; junction bases not matched to a gene: 12. CDR3 DNA: TGTGCCAGCAGTCACACTAGCCAGGGACTAGGCTACGAGCAGTACTTC. The encoded protein is CASSHTSQGLGYEQYF.

V is TRBV19 and J is TRBJ2-7; D unresolved. V lost 7 bases and J lost 0, with 10 bases in between. Germline CDR1 is LNHDA and CDR2 is SQIVND (reference sequence). The CDR3 sequence is 13 residues long. This CDR3 reads CASKADNSYEQYF. CDR3 nucleotide sequence: TGTGCCAGTAAGGCAGACAACTCCTACGAGCAGTACTTC.

This chain links TRBV5-4 with TRBJ1-2; D perhaps matches TRBD1 (5 bases). Trimming removed 0 bases from V and 4 bases from J, with 7 bases in between. This CDR3 has 13 residues. Germline values: CDR1 SGHNT, CDR2 YYREEE (reference sequence). This chain's CDR3 is CASSLGGAYGYTF. The CDR3 DNA is TGTGCCAGCAGCTTGGGGGGCGCCTATGGCTACACCTTC.

The chain employs TRBV19 and TRBJ2-2, with D maybe TRBD1 (6 bases). CDR3 length: 16 amino acids. Trimming stripped 8 bases from V and 3 bases from J, with 19 bases between. Germline values: CDR1 LNHDA, CDR2 SQIVND (reference sequence). The CDR3: CASESTRTAYTGELFF. In DNA, the CDR3 is TGTGCCAGTGAGTCTACGAGGACAGCGTACACCGGGGAGCTGTTTTTT. The entire variable domain, with the rest obtained from reference TRBV19 and TRBJ2-2, is as follows: DGGITQSPKYLFRKEGQNVTLSCEQNLNHDAMYWYRQDPGQGLRLIYYSQIVNDFQKGDIAEGYSVSREKKESFPLTVTSAQKNPTAFYLCASESTRTAYTGELFFGEGSRLTVL.

The V gene is TRBV6-6, the J gene TRBJ2-1; 8 bases fit TRBD2. The length of the CDR3 is 15 residues. Germline V gives CDR1 MNHNY, CDR2 SVGAGI (reference sequence). V gave up 0 bases and J gave up 6 bases; unmatched junction bases: 4. The CDR3 sequence is CASSYSETSANEQFF. In nucleotides, the CDR3 is TGTGCCAGCAGTTACTCAGAGACTAGCGCCAATGAGCAGTTCTTC.

The chain employs TRBV19 and TRBJ2-1; 7 nucleotides line up with TRBD2. This CDR3 is 15 amino acids long. The V gene end was trimmed by 5 bases and the J gene end by 9 bases; junction bases not matched to a gene: 13. CDR1 is LNHDA, CDR2 SQIVND, per germline (reference sequence). The CDR3 region has the DNA TGTGCCAGTAGTTCCGGACTAGGTATGTTAGGTGAGCAGTTCTTC. Amino acids: CASSSGLGMLGEQFF.

The V gene is TRBV19, the J gene TRBJ1-5; D is unclear. Germline-derived CDR1 and CDR2 are LNHDA and SQIVND (reference sequence). With 3 bases removed from V and 7 bases from J, the gap between germline ends came to 10 bases. The CDR3 totals 13 residues. Here the CDR3 DNA reads TGTGCCAGTAGTATCCTTACGGGACAGCCCCAGCATTTT. Translated: CASSILTGQPQHF. The complete variable domain, with remaining parts taken from reference TRBV19 and TRBJ1-5, reads DGGITQSPKYLFRKEGQNVTLSCEQNLNHDAMYWYRQDPGQGLRLIYYSQIVNDFQKGDIAEGYSVSREKKESFPLTVTSAQKNPTAFYLCASSILTGQPQHFGDGTRLSIL.

The rearrangement joins TRBV7-9 to TRBJ1-2, with 7 bases lining up with TRBD1. The trim removed 8 bases at V and 8 bases at J, leaving 14 bases unmatched. The CDR3 consists of 14 residues. Germline-derived CDR1 and CDR2 are SEHNR and FQNEAQ (reference sequence). This CDR3 is CASGYWDSVEGYTF. The DNA for the CDR3 is TGTGCCAGCGGTTATTGGGACAGCGTGGAGGGCTACACCTTC.

This sequence joins TRBV4-3 and TRBJ2-1, with D maybe TRBD1 (6 bases). CDR3 length: 13 amino acids. The V gene lost 0 bases and the J gene lost 8 bases, with 8 bases spanning the gap. CDR1 LGHNA and CDR2 YSLEER come from the germline V gene. This CDR3 is CASSQDRGYEQFF. The DNA for the CDR3 is TGCGCCAGCAGCCAAGACAGGGGCTATGAGCAGTTCTTC.

The chain has TRBV13 and TRBJ2-3; D may be TRBD2 (6 bases). V lost 8 bases, J lost 2 bases, and 11 bases lay in between. The CDR3 spans 13 residues. Germline V gene lookup returns CDR1 PRHDT and CDR2 FYEKMQ (reference sequence). This CDR3 is CASGGANTDTQYF. CDR3 in DNA: TGTGCCAGCGGAGGGGCGAACACAGATACGCAGTATTTT.

The rearrangement uses TRBV9 and TRBJ1-1, with D perhaps matching TRBD1 (6 bases). CDR1 and CDR2 from the germline V gene are SGDLS and YYNGEE. The CDR3 length is 16 residues. V was pared by 4 bases and J by 3 bases, with 19 bases between. The CDR3 nucleotides read TGTGCCAGCAGCCCGAGGGGGGGCAGGATAGACACTGAAGCTTTCTTT. It is translated as CASSPRGGRIDTEAFF.

The genes are TRBV25-1 and TRBJ2-7, with D possibly TRBD1 on 6 matching bases. V lost 9 bases to trimming and J lost 5 bases, with 26 bases between them. CDR1 is MGHDK and CDR2 is SYGVNS in the germline V gene. This CDR3 contains 16 residues. CDR3 residues: CARWTAPSSCGDEQYF. The CDR3, as DNA: TGTGCCAGATGGACAGCTCCTAGCTCCTGTGGGGACGAGCAGTACTTC.

The sample holds a few counts of this clone. V gene TRBV28 combines with J gene TRBJ2-7; D not certain. Germline V gene lookup returns CDR1 MDHEN and CDR2 SYDVKM. The CDR3 totals 15 residues. Trimming cost V 3 bases and J 5 bases, with 17 bases left between them. CDR3 in amino acids: CASSFSASNPHEQYF. The CDR3 region has the DNA TGTGCCAGCAGTTTTTCCGCCTCTAACCCCCACGAGCAGTACTTC. Combining the CDR3 with reference TRBV28 and TRBJ2-7 gives the whole variable domain DVKVTQSSRYLVKRTGEKVFLECVQDMDHENMFWYRQDPGLGLRLIYFSYDVKMKEKGDIPEGYSVSREKKERFSLILESASTNQTSMYLCASSFSASNPHEQYFGPGTRLTVT.

The CDR3 region has the DNA TGTGCCAGCAGCTCTTCGGTGAATTTCTACGAGCAGTACTTC. It codes for CASSSSVNFYEQYF. The chain is built from TRBV5-4 and TRBJ2-7, with D unresolved. With 3 bases removed from V and 3 bases from J, the gap between germline ends came to 13 bases. Germline V lookup: CDR1 SGHNT, CDR2 YYREEE (reference sequence). CDR3 length: 14 residues.

This clone is a singleton in its sample. The chain links TRBV28 to TRBJ1-2; possible D gene TRBD1, 6 bases. V was cut by 5 bases and J by 2 bases, with 12 bases left in between. The germline V gene has CDR1 MDHEN and CDR2 SYDVKM. The CDR3 consists of 14 residues. CDR3 loop: CASSQGTGNYGYTF. In nucleotides, the CDR3 is TGTGCCAGCAGTCAGGGGACCGGAAACTATGGCTACACCTTC.

CDR3 sequence: CAISDPSEPQHF. CDR3 nucleotides: TGTGCCATCAGTGATCCCTCCGAGCCCCAGCATTTT. The chain uses TRBV10-3 and TRBJ1-5; D is ambiguous. This CDR3 comprises 12 residues. From germline, CDR1 is ENHRY and CDR2 SYGVKD. V shed 3 bases and J shed 8 bases, with 8 bases lying between them.

The rearrangement links TRBV5-6 to TRBJ2-7; no definite D call. Trimming left V 0 bases short and J 0 bases short, with 10 bases between. Germline CDR1 is SGHDT and CDR2 is YYEEEE. The CDR3 has 15 residues. In DNA form, the CDR3 reads TGTGCCAGCAGCTTGGTGGCCAGGATCTCCTACGAGCAGTACTTC. Translated: CASSLVARISYEQYF.

This rearrangement joins TRBV28 to TRBJ1-1, with 8 bases lining up with TRBD1. This CDR3 is 15 amino acids long. The germline V gene encodes CDR1 MDHEN and CDR2 SYDVKM. Trimming removed 2 bases from V and 4 bases from J; junction bases left unmatched: 6. The CDR3 bases are TGTGCCAGCAGTTTACCAACAGGGGGTTTCACTGAAGCTTTCTTT. This sequence encodes CASSLPTGGFTEAFF.

J is TRBJ2-7 and V is TRBV7-9; 10 positions match TRBD2. The CDR3 extends over 17 amino acids. Germline lookup yields CDR1 SEHNR and CDR2 FQNEAQ (reference sequence). The ends lost 5 bases at V and 4 bases at J; junction bases unmatched: 14. The CDR3 DNA is TGTGCCAGCAGCCCAGCGGGGGGACTAGCGATGACTTACGAGCAGTACTTC. Translated, it gives CASSPAGGLAMTYEQYF.

Relative to its sample, this clone is medium-sized. The genes are TRBV7-6 and TRBJ2-1; TRBD1 matches at 7 bases. Per germline, CDR1 SGHVS and CDR2 FNYEAQ. The CDR3 extends over 15 amino acids. The V and J ends lost 5 bases and 0 bases, in that order; junction bases with no gene match: 4. CDR3 nucleotides: TGTGCCAGCAGCGTGGGACAGAGCTCCTACAATGAGCAGTTCTTC. It specifies CASSVGQSSYNEQFF.

This chain links TRBV7-6 with TRBJ2-7; 10 bases line up with TRBD1. This CDR3 is 17 amino acids long. In germline, CDR1 is SGHVS, CDR2 FNYEAQ. V shed 3 bases and J 2 bases; nucleotides not matched to a gene: 10. The DNA for the CDR3 is TGTGCCAGCAGCTTCAGGAGAGCCGGGACAGGGGCCTACGAGCAGTACTTC. It encodes CASSFRRAGTGAYEQYF. Complete variable domain (other parts from reference TRBV7-6 and TRBJ2-7): GAGVSQSPRYKVTKRGQDVALRCDPISGHVSLYWYRQALGQGPEFLTYFNYEAQQDKSGLPNDRFSAERPEGSISTLTIQRTEQRDSAMYRCASSFRRAGTGAYEQYFGPGTRLTVT.